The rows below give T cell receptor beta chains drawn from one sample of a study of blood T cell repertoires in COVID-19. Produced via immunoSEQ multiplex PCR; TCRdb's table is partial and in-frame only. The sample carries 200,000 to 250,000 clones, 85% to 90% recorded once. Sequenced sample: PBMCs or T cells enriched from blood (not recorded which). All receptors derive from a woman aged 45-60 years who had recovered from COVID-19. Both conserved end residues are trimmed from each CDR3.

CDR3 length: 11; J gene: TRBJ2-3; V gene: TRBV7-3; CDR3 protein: ASSLIHTDTQY
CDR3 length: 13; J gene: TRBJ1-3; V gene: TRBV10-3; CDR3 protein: AIGKDRNSGNTIY
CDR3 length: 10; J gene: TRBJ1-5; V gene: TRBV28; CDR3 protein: ASRQANQPQH
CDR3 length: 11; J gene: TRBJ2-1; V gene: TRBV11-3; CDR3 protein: ASSLGENNEQF
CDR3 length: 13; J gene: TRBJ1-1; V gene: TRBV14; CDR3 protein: ASSHPPQGLTEAF
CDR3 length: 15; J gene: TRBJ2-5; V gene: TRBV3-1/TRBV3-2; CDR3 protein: ASSPIPGIAGEETQY
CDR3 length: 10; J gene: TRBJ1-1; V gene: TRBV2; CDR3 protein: ASTAENTEAF
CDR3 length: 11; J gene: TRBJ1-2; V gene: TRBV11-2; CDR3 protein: ASSPGQRQGYT
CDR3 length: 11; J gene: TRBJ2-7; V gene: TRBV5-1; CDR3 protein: ASSLVGSYEQY
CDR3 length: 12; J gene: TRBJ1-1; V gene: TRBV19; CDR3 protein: ASTGNVMNTEAF
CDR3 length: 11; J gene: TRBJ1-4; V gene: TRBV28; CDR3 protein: ASSDRSRAKLF
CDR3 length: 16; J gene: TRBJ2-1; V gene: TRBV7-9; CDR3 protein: ASSLGYHGGSSYNEQF
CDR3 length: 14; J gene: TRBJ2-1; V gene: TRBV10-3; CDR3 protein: AIRGWTLSSYNEQF
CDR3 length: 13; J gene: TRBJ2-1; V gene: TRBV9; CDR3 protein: ASSSSGRANNEQF
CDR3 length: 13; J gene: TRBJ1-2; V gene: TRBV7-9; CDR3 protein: ASSSLTGSDYGYT
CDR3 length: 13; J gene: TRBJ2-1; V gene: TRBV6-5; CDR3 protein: ASSYPRTSGNEQF
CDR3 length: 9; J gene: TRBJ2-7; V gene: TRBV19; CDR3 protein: ASSTGNEQY
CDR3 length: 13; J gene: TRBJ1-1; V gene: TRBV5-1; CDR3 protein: ASSSSPGTGTEAF
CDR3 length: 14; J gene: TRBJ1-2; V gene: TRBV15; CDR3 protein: ATSRGLQVYSYGYT
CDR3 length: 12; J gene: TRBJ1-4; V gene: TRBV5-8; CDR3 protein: ASSLYGGNEKLF
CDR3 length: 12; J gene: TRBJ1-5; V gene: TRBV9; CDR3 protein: ASSVGQINQPQH
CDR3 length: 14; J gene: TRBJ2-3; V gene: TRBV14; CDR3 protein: ASRPTGSGPGHTQY
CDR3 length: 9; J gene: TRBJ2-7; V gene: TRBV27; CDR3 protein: ASRKNSEQY
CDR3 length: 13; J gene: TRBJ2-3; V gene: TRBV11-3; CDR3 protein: ASSHVSGGRDTQY